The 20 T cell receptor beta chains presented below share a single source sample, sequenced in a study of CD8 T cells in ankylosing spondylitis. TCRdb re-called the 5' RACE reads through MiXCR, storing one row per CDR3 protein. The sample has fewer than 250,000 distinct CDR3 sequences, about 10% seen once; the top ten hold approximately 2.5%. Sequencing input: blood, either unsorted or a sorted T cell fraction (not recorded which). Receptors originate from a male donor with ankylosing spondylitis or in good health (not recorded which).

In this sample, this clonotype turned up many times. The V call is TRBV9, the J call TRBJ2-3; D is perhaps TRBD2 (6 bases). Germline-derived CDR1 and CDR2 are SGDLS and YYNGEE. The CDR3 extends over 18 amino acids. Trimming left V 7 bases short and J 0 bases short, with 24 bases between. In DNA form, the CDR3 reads TGTGCCAGCGGAAGGACGGGAGTCACCTCCTCTAGCACAGATACGCAGTATTTT. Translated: CASGRTGVTSSSTDTQYF.

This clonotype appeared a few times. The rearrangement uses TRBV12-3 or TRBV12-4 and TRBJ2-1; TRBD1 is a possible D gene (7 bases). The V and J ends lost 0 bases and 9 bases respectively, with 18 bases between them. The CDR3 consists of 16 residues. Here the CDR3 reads CASSLAQGGAKAEQFF. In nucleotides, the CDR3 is TGTGCCAGCAGTTTAGCGCAGGGGGGAGCGAAGGCTGAGCAGTTCTTC.

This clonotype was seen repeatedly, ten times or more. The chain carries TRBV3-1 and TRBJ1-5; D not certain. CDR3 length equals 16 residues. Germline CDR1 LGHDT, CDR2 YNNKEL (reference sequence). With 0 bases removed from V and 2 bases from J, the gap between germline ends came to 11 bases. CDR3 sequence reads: CASSQEGGYGNQPQHF. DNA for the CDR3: TGTGCCAGCAGCCAAGAAGGAGGGTATGGCAATCAGCCCCAGCATTTT.

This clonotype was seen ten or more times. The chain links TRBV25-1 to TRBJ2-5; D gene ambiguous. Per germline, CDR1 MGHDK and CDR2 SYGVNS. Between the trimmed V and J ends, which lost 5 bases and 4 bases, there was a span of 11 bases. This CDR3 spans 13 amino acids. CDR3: CASSPKEGETQYF. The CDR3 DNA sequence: TGTGCCAGCAGTCCCAAGGAAGGAGAGACCCAGTACTTC.

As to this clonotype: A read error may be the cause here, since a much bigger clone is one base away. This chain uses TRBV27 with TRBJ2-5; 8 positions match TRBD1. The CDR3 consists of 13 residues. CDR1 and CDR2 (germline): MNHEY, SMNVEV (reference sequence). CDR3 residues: CASSWTGQEAQYF. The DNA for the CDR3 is TGTGCCAGCAGTTGGACAGGGCAAGAGGCCCAGTACTTC.

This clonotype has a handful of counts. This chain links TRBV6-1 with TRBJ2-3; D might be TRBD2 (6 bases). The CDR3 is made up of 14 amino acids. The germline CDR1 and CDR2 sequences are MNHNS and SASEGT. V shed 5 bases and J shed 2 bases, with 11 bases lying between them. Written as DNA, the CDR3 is TGTGCCAGCAGTCGAGGGACTTCCACAGATACGCAGTATTTT. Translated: CASSRGTSTDTQYF.

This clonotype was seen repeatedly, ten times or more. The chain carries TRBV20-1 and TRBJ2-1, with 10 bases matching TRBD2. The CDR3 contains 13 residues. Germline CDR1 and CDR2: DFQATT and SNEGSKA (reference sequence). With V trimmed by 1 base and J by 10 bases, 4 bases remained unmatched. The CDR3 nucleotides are TGCAGTGCTAGAGGAATACTAGCGGGAGAGCAGTTCTTC. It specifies CSARGILAGEQFF.

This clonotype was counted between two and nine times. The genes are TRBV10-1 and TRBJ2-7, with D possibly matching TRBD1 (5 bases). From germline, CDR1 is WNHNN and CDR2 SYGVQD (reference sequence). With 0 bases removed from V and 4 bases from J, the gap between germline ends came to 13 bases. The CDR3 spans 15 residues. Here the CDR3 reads CASSESSLGVYEQYF. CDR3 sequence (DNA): TGCGCCAGCAGTGAGTCGAGTCTAGGGGTGTACGAGCAGTACTTC.

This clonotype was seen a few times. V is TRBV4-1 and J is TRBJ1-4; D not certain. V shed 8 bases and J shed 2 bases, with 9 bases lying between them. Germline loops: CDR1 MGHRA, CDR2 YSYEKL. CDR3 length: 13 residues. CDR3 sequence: CASAAVTNEKLFF. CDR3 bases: TGCGCCAGCGCCGCGGTTACTAATGAAAAACTGTTTTTT.

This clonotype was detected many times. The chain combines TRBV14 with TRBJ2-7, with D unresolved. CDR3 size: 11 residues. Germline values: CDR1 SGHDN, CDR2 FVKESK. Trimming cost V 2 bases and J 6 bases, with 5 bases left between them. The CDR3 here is CASSQYAEQYF. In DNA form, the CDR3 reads TGTGCCAGCAGCCAATATGCCGAGCAGTACTTC.

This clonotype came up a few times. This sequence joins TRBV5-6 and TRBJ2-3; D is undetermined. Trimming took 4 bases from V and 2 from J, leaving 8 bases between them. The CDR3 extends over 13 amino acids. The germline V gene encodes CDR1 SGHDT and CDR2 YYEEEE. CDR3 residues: CASSPRLTDTQYF. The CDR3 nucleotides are TGTGCCAGCAGCCCGCGCCTCACAGATACGCAGTATTTT.

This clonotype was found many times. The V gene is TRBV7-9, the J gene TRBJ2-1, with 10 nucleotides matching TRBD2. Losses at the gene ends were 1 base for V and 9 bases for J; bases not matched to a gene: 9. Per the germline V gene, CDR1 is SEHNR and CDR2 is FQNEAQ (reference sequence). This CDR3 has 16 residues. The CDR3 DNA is TGTGCCAGCAGCTTAGGCTGGGCTAGCGGGAGACCTGAGCAGTTCTTC. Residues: CASSLGWASGRPEQFF.

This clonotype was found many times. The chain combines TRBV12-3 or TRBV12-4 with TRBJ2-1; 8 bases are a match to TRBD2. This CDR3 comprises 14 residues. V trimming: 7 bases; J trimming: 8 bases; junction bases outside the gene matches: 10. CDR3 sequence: CASTILGTRDEQFF. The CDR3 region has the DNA TGTGCCAGCACTATCCTAGGGACTAGGGATGAGCAGTTCTTC.

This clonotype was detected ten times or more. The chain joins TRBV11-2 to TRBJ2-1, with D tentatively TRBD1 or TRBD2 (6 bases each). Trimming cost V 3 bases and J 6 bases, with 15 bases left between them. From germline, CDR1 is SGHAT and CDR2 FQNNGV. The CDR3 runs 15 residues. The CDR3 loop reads CASSFSGPRGNEQFF. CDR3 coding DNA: TGTGCCAGCAGCTTTAGCGGCCCCAGGGGCAATGAGCAGTTCTTC.

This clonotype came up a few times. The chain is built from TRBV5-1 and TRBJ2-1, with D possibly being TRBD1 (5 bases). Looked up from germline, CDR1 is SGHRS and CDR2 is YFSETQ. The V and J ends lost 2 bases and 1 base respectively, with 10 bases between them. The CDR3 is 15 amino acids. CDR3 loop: CASSLGRTSYNEQFF. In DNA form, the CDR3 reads TGCGCCAGCAGCTTAGGGCGGACATCCTACAATGAGCAGTTCTTC.

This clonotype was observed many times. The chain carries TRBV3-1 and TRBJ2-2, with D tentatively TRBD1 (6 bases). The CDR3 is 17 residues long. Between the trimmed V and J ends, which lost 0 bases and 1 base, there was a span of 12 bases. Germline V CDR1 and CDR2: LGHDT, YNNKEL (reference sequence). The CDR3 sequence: CASSQERGSWNTGELFF. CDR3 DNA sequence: TGTGCCAGCAGCCAAGAGAGGGGGTCATGGAACACCGGGGAGCTGTTTTTT.

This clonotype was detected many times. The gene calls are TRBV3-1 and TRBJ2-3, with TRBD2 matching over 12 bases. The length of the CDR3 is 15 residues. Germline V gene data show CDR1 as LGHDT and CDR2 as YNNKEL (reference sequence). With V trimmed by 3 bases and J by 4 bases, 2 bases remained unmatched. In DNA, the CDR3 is TGTGCCAGCAGCCAGACTAGCGGGAGTGCAGATACGCAGTATTTT. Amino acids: CASSQTSGSADTQYF.

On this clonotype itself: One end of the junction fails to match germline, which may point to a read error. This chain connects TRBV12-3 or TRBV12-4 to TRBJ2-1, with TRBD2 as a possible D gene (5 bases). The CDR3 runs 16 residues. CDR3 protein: CASSFRAFGDYSEQFF. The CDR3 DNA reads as TGCGCCAGCAGTTTTCGAGCCTTCGGGGATTACAGTGAGCAGTTCTTC.

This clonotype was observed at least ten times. CDR3 amino acids: CASSLGVQYEQYF. DNA for the CDR3: TGTGCCAGCAGCCTCGGGGTTCAATACGAGCAGTACTTC. V is TRBV7-8 and J is TRBJ2-7, with D perhaps TRBD2 (5 bases). V lost 5 bases to trimming and J lost 4 bases, with 12 bases between them. The germline gives CDR1 SGHVS, CDR2 FQNEAQ. CDR3 length: 13 residues.

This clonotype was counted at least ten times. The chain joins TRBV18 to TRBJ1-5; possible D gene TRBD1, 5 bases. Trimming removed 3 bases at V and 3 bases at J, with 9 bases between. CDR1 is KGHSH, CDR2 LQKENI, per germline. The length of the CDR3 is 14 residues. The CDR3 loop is CASSPGVHNQPQHF. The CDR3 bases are TGTGCCAGCTCACCGGGGGTCCACAATCAGCCCCAGCATTTT.